The 4 T cell receptor beta chains reported below all come from one sample, sequenced in a study of Graves' ophthalmopathy and Graves' hyperthyroidism. Amplification from RNA transcripts yielded the TCR beta CDR3 regions. HTBI primers primed a first-round RT-PCR, and a second-round multiplex PCR followed. One entry per CDR3 protein results from TCRdb running MiXCR on the multiplex PCR reads. The table lists 150,000 to 200,000 distinct CDR3 sequences, 30% to 45% of them singletons. The sequenced material came from peripheral blood. The receptor source for this set is a man between 25 and 39 years old with Graves' ophthalmopathy.

This sequence joins TRBV7-8 and TRBJ1-2, with no clear D. The length of the CDR3 is 15 residues. With 0 bases removed from V and 0 bases from J, the gap between germline ends came to 8 bases. Germline-derived CDR1 and CDR2 are SGHVS and FQNEAQ. In nucleotides, the CDR3 is TGTGCCAGCAGCTTAGCGGGGTCAGCTAACTATGGCTACACCTTC. This encodes CASSLAGSANYGYTF.

The V gene is TRBV6-2 or TRBV6-3, the J gene TRBJ2-7, with 7 bases that match TRBD1. V shed 7 bases, J shed 3 bases, and the junction held 9 bases outside the gene matches. The germline gives CDR1 MNHEY, CDR2 SVGEGT. This CDR3 comprises 14 residues. CDR3 nucleotides: TGTGCCAGCACCGCACAGGGGTTCCTCTACGAGCAGTACTTC. The encoded protein is CASTAQGFLYEQYF.

This clonotype was counted at least ten times. The chain is built from TRBV6-2 or TRBV6-3 and TRBJ1-1; D possibly corresponds to TRBD1 (6 bases). The length of the CDR3 is 15 residues. Trimming took off 9 bases at V and 5 bases at J, with 22 bases between the two ends. Germline V gene lookup returns CDR1 MNHEY and CDR2 SVGEGT. In nucleotides, the CDR3 is TGTGCCAGTTGGACGATTTCCCTAGGGGGGACTGAAGCTTTCTTT. Translated, it gives CASWTISLGGTEAFF.

The table lists this clonotype with many counts. V gene TRBV6-1 combines with J gene TRBJ2-5; D may be TRBD2 (6 bases). The V and J ends lost 5 bases and 5 bases respectively, with 12 bases between them. CDR3 length: 13 residues. Germline values: CDR1 MNHNS, CDR2 SASEGT. The CDR3 DNA follows: TGTGCCAGCAGTCTCGGGACTCTGGAGACCCAGTACTTC. It specifies CASSLGTLETQYF.